The 15 T cell receptor beta chains presented below share a single source sample, sequenced in a study of T cell responses to AZD1222 COVID-19 vaccine. Measured with immunoSEQ multiplex PCR; TCRdb has only the in-frame clones, and not every one. Here the sample spans 140,000 to 150,000 clones, around nine tenths being singletons. The specimen was peripheral blood, collected 28 days after the second AZD1222 dose. These TCRs come from an adult who received the AZD1222 COVID-19 vaccine.

This clone was observed a single time. The rearrangement uses TRBV10-3 and TRBJ2-5; no reliable D call. The CDR3 runs 11 residues. V gave up 7 bases and J gave up 2 bases, with 5 bases separating them. From germline, CDR1 is ENHRY and CDR2 SYGVKD. In nucleotides, the CDR3 is TGTGCCATCAAGGGTCAAGAGACCCAGTACTTC. Translated: CAIKGQETQYF.

The J gene is TRBJ1-5, the V gene TRBV24-1; no reliable D call. Trimming removed 4 bases from V and 4 bases from J, with 10 bases in between. The V gene's germline CDR1 is KGHDR and CDR2 SFDVKD. The CDR3 is 14 residues long. The CDR3 here is CATSDTGSNQPQHF. CDR3 nucleotides: TGTGCCACCAGTGACACTGGGTCTAATCAGCCCCAGCATTTT.

This chain connects TRBV14 to TRBJ1-1; tentatively, D is TRBD1 (6 bases). This CDR3 is 13 amino acids long. The V end lost 1 base, the J end lost 7 bases, and 10 bases lay between the germline ends. Germline assignment: CDR1 SGHDN and CDR2 FVKESK. CDR3 DNA: TGTGCCAGCAGCCAAGTCCCGGACAGTGAAGCTTTCTTT. Translation: CASSQVPDSEAFF.

The chain links TRBV5-6 to TRBJ1-5; D not resolved. Germline CDR1 SGHDT, CDR2 YYEEEE. V was shortened by 0 bases and J by 4 bases, with 5 bases between the two germline ends. This CDR3 comprises 13 residues. CDR3 nucleotide sequence: TGTGCCAGCAGCTTGGCGGGGAATCAGCCCCAGCATTTT. Protein product: CASSLAGNQPQHF.

V is TRBV5-5 and J is TRBJ2-1, with 15 bases identical to TRBD2. CDR3 length: 16 residues. V shed 0 bases, J shed 9 bases, and the junction held 4 bases outside the gene matches. CDR1 and CDR2 (germline): SGHKS, YYEKEE (reference sequence). CDR3 bases: TGTGCCAGCAGCTTGGTGGGACTAGCGGGAGGAGGTGAGCAGTTCTTC. This gives the protein CASSLVGLAGGGEQFF.

This chain links TRBV9 with TRBJ2-1; TRBD1 is a possible D gene (6 bases). The germline V gene encodes CDR1 SGDLS and CDR2 YYNGEE. CDR3 length: 18 amino acids. V lost 4 bases and J lost 4, with 24 bases in between. CDR3 coding DNA: TGTGCCAGCAGCCTAGACCCACAGGGTAGTATACGGTACAATGAGCAGTTCTTC. Translating gives CASSLDPQGSIRYNEQFF.

The genes are TRBV29-1 and TRBJ1-4, with a tentative D call TRBD1 (6 bases). V shed 6 bases and J shed 7 bases, with 15 bases lying between them. Germline V CDR1 and CDR2: SQVTM, ANQGSEA. The CDR3 sequence is 13 residues long. The CDR3 bases are TGCAGCGTGGAGGGGGGTAGGGGTGAAAAACTGTTTTTT. It codes for CSVEGGRGEKLFF.

This sequence joins TRBV11-2 and TRBJ2-7; 12 bases are shared with TRBD2. The CDR3 has 15 amino acids. The germline CDR1 and CDR2 sequences are SGHAT and FQNNGV. V trimming: 4 bases; J trimming: 6 bases; junction bases outside the gene matches: 7. CDR3 sequence reads: CASSSLAGGPLEQYF. The CDR3 DNA is TGTGCCAGCAGCTCCCTAGCGGGAGGGCCCCTCGAGCAGTACTTC. The whole variable domain, filled in from reference TRBV11-2 and TRBJ2-7, reads EAGVAQSPRYKIIEKRQSVAFWCNPISGHATLYWYQQILGQGPKLLIQFQNNGVVDDSQLPKDRFSAERLKGVDSTLKIQPAKLEDSAVYLCASSSLAGGPLEQYFGPGTRLTVT.

The chain uses TRBV6-6 and TRBJ1-1; D not certain. The germline V gene encodes CDR1 MNHNY and CDR2 SVGAGI (reference sequence). The CDR3 has 15 residues. V was cut by 6 bases and J by 1 base, with 15 bases left in between. The CDR3 nucleotides read TGTGCCAGCAGGAAAAGCGCCCGAGGGAACACTGAAGCTTTCTTT. This sequence encodes CASRKSARGNTEAFF.

This clone was recorded once. This sequence joins TRBV28 and TRBJ2-1, with TRBD1 matching 9 bases. The trim removed 8 bases at V and 7 bases at J, leaving 12 bases unmatched. This CDR3 has 15 amino acids. Germline values: CDR1 MDHEN, CDR2 SYDVKM. Written as DNA, the CDR3 is TGTGCCAGCGACCTAGGACAGGGGAGTGGGAATGAGCAGTTCTTC. It specifies CASDLGQGSGNEQFF.

V and J are TRBV6-5 and TRBJ1-1; the D is unclear. The germline V and J ends were trimmed by 3 bases and 5 bases, with 13 bases remaining between them. The CDR3 spans 14 residues. Per germline, CDR1 MNHEY and CDR2 SVGAGI. The CDR3 loop reads CASSYWGPGTEAFF. CDR3 nucleotides: TGTGCCAGCAGTTATTGGGGTCCGGGGACTGAAGCTTTCTTT.

With regard to this clone: Other DNA sequences from this sample encode an identical CDR3 as well. The gene calls are TRBV29-1 and TRBJ1-1, with D unclear. Germline V gives CDR1 SQVTM, CDR2 ANQGSEA. The V end lost 4 bases, the J end lost 0 bases, and 9 bases lay between the germline ends. CDR3 size: 13 residues. The CDR3 here is CSVAGRMNTEAFF. CDR3 DNA sequence: TGCAGCGTTGCCGGCAGAATGAACACTGAAGCTTTCTTT.

The gene calls are TRBV9 and TRBJ2-6, with 11 bases fitting TRBD1. The length of the CDR3 is 17 residues. The ends lost 3 bases at V and 2 bases at J; junction bases unmatched: 4. The germline gives CDR1 SGDLS, CDR2 YYNGEE. CDR3: CASSAGTGGTGANVLTF. In DNA form, the CDR3 reads TGTGCCAGCAGCGCCGGGACAGGGGGAACTGGGGCCAACGTCCTGACTTTC.

V and J are TRBV6-5 and TRBJ1-2; tentative D call: TRBD1 (5 bases). V was clipped by 2 bases and J by 6 bases, with 13 bases between them. This CDR3 comprises 14 residues. Germline loops: CDR1 MNHEY, CDR2 SVGAGI. Written as DNA, the CDR3 is TGTGCCAGCAGTTACGTTTTGGGGGTTGATGGCTACACCTTC. Encoded protein: CASSYVLGVDGYTF.

The rearrangement uses TRBV7-9 and TRBJ1-6; tentative D call: TRBD1 (5 bases). The CDR3 consists of 15 residues. Germline-derived CDR1 and CDR2 are SEHNR and FQNEAQ (reference sequence). Trimming shortened V by 4 bases and J by 6 bases, and 13 bases separated the two germline ends. CDR3 DNA: TGTGCCAGCAGCTCTCAGGGTATCGGTAATTCACCCCTCCACTTT. Translated: CASSSQGIGNSPLHF.